This TCR beta chain appears in the sequencing data of a study of blood T cell repertoires in COVID-19. Study at large: Sites in the United States, Italy and Spain provided acute and convalescent COVID-19 samples. PBMCs, B-cell-depleted T cells, or T cells provided the cDNA or gDNA that made up the material.

Authors' data handling: Amplification from reference gene primers served as the basis for estimated nucleated cell counts. Method: immunoSEQ multiplex PCR; TCRdb's copy keeps in-frame clones and lacks some. V and J calls and clone size follow that table, whereas D and trimming were derived from the DNA. The table records about 140,000 clones, more than 80% of them present only once. This CDR3 has 16 amino acids. From germline, CDR1 is MNHNS and CDR2 SASEGT. V dropped 2 bases and J dropped 0 bases, with 11 bases sitting between them. The TCR originated in a woman over 75 with acute or convalescent COVID-19. V is TRBV6-1 and J is TRBJ1-5; no firm D call. Sequenced input: peripheral blood. This CDR3 reads CASSEQSGYSNQPQHF. As DNA, the CDR3 is TGTGCCAGCAGTGAACAATCGGGTTATAGCAATCAGCCCCAGCATTTT.